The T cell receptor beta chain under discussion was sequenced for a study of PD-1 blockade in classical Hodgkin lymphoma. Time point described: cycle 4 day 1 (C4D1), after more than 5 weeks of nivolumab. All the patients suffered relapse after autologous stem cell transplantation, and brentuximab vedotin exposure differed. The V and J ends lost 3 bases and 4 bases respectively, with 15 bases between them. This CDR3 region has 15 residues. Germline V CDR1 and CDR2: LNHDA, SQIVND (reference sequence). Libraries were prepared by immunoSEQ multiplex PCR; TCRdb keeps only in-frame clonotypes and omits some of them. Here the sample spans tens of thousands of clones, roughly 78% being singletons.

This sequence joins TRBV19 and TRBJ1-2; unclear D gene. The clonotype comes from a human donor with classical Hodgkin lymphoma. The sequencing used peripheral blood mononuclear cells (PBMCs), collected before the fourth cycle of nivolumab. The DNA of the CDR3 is TGTGCCAGTAGTATCCTCCTTGGCTCGCCCTATGGCTACACCTTC. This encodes CASSILLGSPYGYTF. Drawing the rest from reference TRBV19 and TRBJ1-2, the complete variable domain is DGGITQSPKYLFRKEGQNVTLSCEQNLNHDAMYWYRQDPGQGLRLIYYSQIVNDFQKGDIAEGYSVSREKKESFPLTVTSAQKNPTAFYLCASSILLGSPYGYTFGSGTRLTVV.